This T cell receptor (beta chain) emerged from a study of shared clonotypes between healthy human individuals. V lost 4 bases to trimming and J lost 6 bases, with 8 bases between them. Germline V gene data show CDR1 as SGHDT and CDR2 as YYEEEE. The CDR3 runs 11 residues. Naive CD8 isolation took CD45RO-negative cells positively selected for CCR7 and excluded terminally differentiated effector memory CD45RA+ cells. Each donor was a Caucasian adult residing in Nashville, Tennessee. Sequencing used immunoSEQ multiplex PCR; TCRdb keeps in-frame clones, though not all of them. The sample gives around 600,000 clones, around 96% of which show up once; around 0.11% is in the top ten. Notes on the study in general: Sampling used blood alone; tissue repertoires probably differ.

As concerns this clone: What it binds is unknown.

V usage is TRBV5-6 and J usage is TRBJ2-7; tentative D call: TRBD2 (6 bases). The sequence was obtained from a woman aged 25-40 years in good health. Sequenced sample: naive CD8+ T cells sorted from blood. Here the CDR3 reads CASSAGFEQYF. CDR3 nucleotides: TGTGCCAGCAGCGCGGGGTTCGAGCAGTACTTC.